Listed below are T cell receptor beta chains from one sample, sequenced in a study of molecular identifiers for immune sequencing clone quantification. TCRdb re-analysed the PCR reads in MiXCR, keeping a single row per CDR3 protein. The sample consists of more than 85,000 distinct CDR3 sequences, about 35% of them appearing once. The sample comprised naive CD8+ T cells from blood, with Jurkat cell RNA spiked in. The receptors derive from a human donor in good health. Some libraries in this study had Jurkat cell RNA spiked in. The CDR3 runs from the conserved cysteine through the conserved F or W. Fields, in order: clone size, V gene, J gene, D gene, CDR3 protein, CDR3 DNA. D genes are given only for firm matches. Not every row has a clone size; where given, it reads once, few, many or a size class.

abundance: many
v_gene: TRBV5-6
j_gene: TRBJ2-7
d_gene: -
CDR3aa: CASRGLAAEQYF
CDR3nt: TGTGCCAGCAGGGGCCTGGCGGCCGAGCAGTACTTC

abundance: -
v_gene: TRBV20-1
j_gene: TRBJ2-3
d_gene: -
CDR3aa: CSARHRWSPARPSNTQYF
CDR3nt: TGCAGTGCTAGACATCGGTGGTCCCCAGCCCGACCTTCCAATACGCAGTATTTT

abundance: -
v_gene: TRBV6-2/TRBV6-3
j_gene: TRBJ2-7
d_gene: TRBD1
CDR3aa: CASSLWTGNYEQYF
CDR3nt: TGTGCCAGCAGCCTGTGGACAGGTAACTACGAGCAGTACTTC

abundance: few
v_gene: TRBV28
j_gene: TRBJ2-7
d_gene: -
CDR3aa: CASRFAYEQYF
CDR3nt: TGTGCCAGCAGATTCGCCTACGAGCAGTACTTC

abundance: many
v_gene: TRBV7-2
j_gene: TRBJ2-7
d_gene: TRBD2
CDR3aa: CASSLVREWYEQYF
CDR3nt: TGTGCCAGCAGCTTAGTGCGGGAGTGGTACGAGCAGTACTTC

abundance: -
v_gene: TRBV5-6
j_gene: TRBJ2-4
d_gene: -
CDR3aa: CASSLNQGLAKNIQYF
CDR3nt: TGTGCCAGCAGCTTGAATCAGGGCCTAGCCAAAAACATTCAGTACTTC

abundance: -
v_gene: TRBV27
j_gene: TRBJ2-7
d_gene: -
CDR3aa: CASSIRAPYELYF
CDR3nt: TGTGCCAGCAGCATTAGGGCCCCCTACGAGCTGTACTTC

abundance: many
v_gene: TRBV9
j_gene: TRBJ2-2
d_gene: -
CDR3aa: CASSVDISFRELFF
CDR3nt: TGTGCCAGCAGCGTAGATATTAGCTTCAGGGAGCTGTTTTTT

abundance: few
v_gene: TRBV6-5
j_gene: TRBJ2-7
d_gene: -
CDR3aa: CASSYSGTAYYEQYF
CDR3nt: TGTGCCAGCAGTTACTCCGGGACGGCCTATTACGAGCAGTACTTC

abundance: -
v_gene: TRBV28
j_gene: TRBJ2-7
d_gene: -
CDR3aa: CASNPETNYEQYF
CDR3nt: TGTGCCAGCAACCCCGAGACGAACTACGAGCAGTACTTC

abundance: -
v_gene: TRBV6-1
j_gene: TRBJ1-5
d_gene: -
CDR3aa: CTSSDGGDSNQPQHF
CDR3nt: TGTACCAGCAGTGATGGCGGGGATAGCAATCAGCCCCAGCATTTT

abundance: many
v_gene: TRBV7-9
j_gene: TRBJ2-3
d_gene: -
CDR3aa: CASSLFSDTQYF
CDR3nt: TGTGCCAGCAGCTTATTTTCAGATACGCAGTATTTT

abundance: -
v_gene: TRBV27
j_gene: TRBJ2-4
d_gene: -
CDR3aa: CASSLQGVVKNIQYF
CDR3nt: TGTGCCAGCAGTCTACAGGGAGTGGTGAAAAACATTCAGTACTTC

abundance: -
v_gene: TRBV11-2
j_gene: TRBJ2-7
d_gene: -
CDR3aa: CASSSFPRGYEQYF
CDR3nt: TGTGCCAGCAGCTCCTTCCCCCGGGGTTACGAGCAGTACTTC